This T cell receptor beta chain was sequenced during a study of cytomegalovirus exposure and HLA in healthy donors. Study outcomes and limitations: Specific recognition of CMV antigens was confirmed in vitro for a few chains (all CMV-associated). Researchers catalogued around 150 TCR beta chains as cytomegalovirus-associated. Reported performance of the classifier showed diagnosis of cytomegalovirus status with high specificity and sensitivity. TCR association rates varied by HLA locus in a later analysis, with DRB1 highest and HLA-C lowest.

Notes on this clone: What it binds is not known. The junction differs from germline at one of its ends, possibly a read error.

There are 12 residues in the CDR3. CDR1 and CDR2 (germline): SEHNR, FQNEAQ (reference sequence). PCR amplification relied on 60 Vbeta primers (plus 13 Jbeta primers). Profiling relied on immunoSEQ multiplex PCR, and the TCRdb table lists in-frame clones only, not all of them. The table lists about 130,000 clones, 75% to 80% of them singletons, with around 3.9% in the top ten. Sequenced: PBMCs. The chain links TRBV7-9 to TRBJ1-2; the D is unclear. The TCR originated in a man aged 35-49 years in good health and CMV-seronegative. Here the CDR3 DNA reads TGTTCCAGCAGCTTAGGAACCAGTGACTACACCTTC. It encodes CSSSLGTSDYTF.